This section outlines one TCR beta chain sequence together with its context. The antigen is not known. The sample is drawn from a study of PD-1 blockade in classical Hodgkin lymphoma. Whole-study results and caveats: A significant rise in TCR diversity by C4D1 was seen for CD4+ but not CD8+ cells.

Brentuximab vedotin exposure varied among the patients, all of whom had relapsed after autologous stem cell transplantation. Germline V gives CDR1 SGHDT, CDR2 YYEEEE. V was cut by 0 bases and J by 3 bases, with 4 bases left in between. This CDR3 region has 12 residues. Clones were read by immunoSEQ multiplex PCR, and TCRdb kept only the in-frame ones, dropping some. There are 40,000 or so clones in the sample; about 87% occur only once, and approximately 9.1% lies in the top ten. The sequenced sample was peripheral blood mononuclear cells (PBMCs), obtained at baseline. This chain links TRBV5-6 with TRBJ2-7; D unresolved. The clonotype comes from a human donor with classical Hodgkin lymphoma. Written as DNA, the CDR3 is TGTGCCAGCAGCTTGGACGTCTACGAGCAGTACTTC. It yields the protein CASSLDVYEQYF.